One and the same sample provided the 10 T cell receptor beta chains below, sequenced in a study of CD8 T cells in ankylosing spondylitis. TCRdb fed the 5' RACE reads into MiXCR, producing one record per CDR3 protein. The sample includes under 250,000 distinct CDR3 sequences, roughly a tenth of them seen just once. The material sequenced was blood, either unsorted or a sorted T cell fraction (not recorded which). The receptors derive from a male donor with ankylosing spondylitis or in good health (not recorded which).

This clonotype has a count of ten or more. Germline is not matched at one junction end, which may reflect a read error. For the CDR3, the DNA is TGTGCCAGCAGCTACTCCGGAGGGGCCTCCGAGCAGTTCTTC. It is translated as CASSYSGGASEQFF. The chain combines TRBV6-2 or TRBV6-3 with TRBJ2-1; D perhaps matches TRBD2 (6 bases). The CDR3 consists of 14 residues. Germline V gene lookup returns CDR1 MNHEY and CDR2 SVGEGT.

The genes are TRBV20-1 and TRBJ1-6; no definite D call. This CDR3 is 13 amino acids long. Trimming took off 0 bases at V and 9 bases at J, with 9 bases between the two ends. Germline V gene lookup returns CDR1 DFQATT and CDR2 SNEGSKA (reference sequence). The CDR3 nucleotides are TGCAGTGCTAGAGATGTAGGTACTTCACCCCTCCACTTT. Residues: CSARDVGTSPLHF.

This clonotype was seen repeatedly, ten times or more. This chain uses TRBV5-1 with TRBJ2-3, with TRBD2 matching 8 bases. The CDR3 sequence is 17 residues long. Looked up from germline, CDR1 is SGHRS and CDR2 is YFSETQ. Trimming removed 0 bases from V and 0 bases from J; junction bases left unmatched: 6. The CDR3 sequence is CASSLDAGGTSTDTQYF. CDR3 nucleotides: TGCGCCAGCAGCTTGGACGCGGGGGGAACTAGCACAGATACGCAGTATTTT.

At least ten counts were recorded for this clonotype. The chain links TRBV12-3 or TRBV12-4 to TRBJ2-7, with TRBD1 as a possible D gene (6 bases). The CDR3 loop spans 14 amino acids. V was shortened by 5 bases and J by 0 bases, with 11 bases between the two germline ends. The CDR3 loop is CASSQTGVSYEQYF. DNA of the CDR3: TGTGCCAGCAGTCAGACAGGTGTCTCCTACGAGCAGTACTTC.

This clonotype was picked up many times. The gene calls are TRBV20-1 and TRBJ2-5; TRBD1 might be the D (7 bases). The CDR3 runs 15 residues. The V gene's germline CDR1 is DFQATT and CDR2 SNEGSKA (reference sequence). With 2 bases removed from V and 5 bases from J, the gap between germline ends came to 18 bases. The CDR3 coding sequence is TGCAGTGCTAGACGCCCAGGGGGGCAGGGGGAGACCCAGTACTTC. Residues: CSARRPGGQGETQYF.

This clonotype was picked up one time. A read error is possible here, since a much larger clone lies one base away. The rearrangement joins TRBV2 to TRBJ2-3; no firm D call. CDR1 is SNHLY and CDR2 is FYNNEI in the germline V gene. This CDR3 region has 16 residues. The V and J ends lost 5 bases and 1 base respectively, with 16 bases between them. Here the CDR3 reads CASSLQLVWGTDTQYF. The CDR3 nucleotides read TGTGCCAGCAGTCTCCAGTTGGTTTGGGGCACAGATACGCAGTATTTT.

CDR3 nucleotides: TGTGCCAGCAGTTACCACCCAGCGTTAGCTAACTATGGCTACACCTTC. Its protein is CASSYHPALANYGYTF. The rearrangement joins TRBV6-5 to TRBJ1-2; unclear D gene. Trimming pared 2 bases from V and 0 bases from J, leaving 13 bases between. Germline-derived CDR1 and CDR2 are MNHEY and SVGAGI. The CDR3 extends over 16 amino acids.

With respect to this clonotype: A much larger clone is a single base away; this may be a read error. The chain couples TRBV6-1 to TRBJ2-1; 7 nucleotides line up with TRBD2. The CDR3 is 14 residues long. V lost 6 bases and J lost 8; bases outside the gene matches: 10. Germline V gene lookup returns CDR1 MNHNS and CDR2 SASEGT. The CDR3 region has the DNA TGTGCCAGCAGAGTGGCGGGGGTAGGGGATGAGCAGTTCTTC. This sequence encodes CASRVAGVGDEQFF.

This clonotype was found many times. The chain couples TRBV9 to TRBJ2-1; D is undetermined. Germline V CDR1 and CDR2: SGDLS, YYNGEE. This CDR3 comprises 15 residues. With 4 bases removed from V and 10 bases from J, the gap between germline ends came to 21 bases. The DNA for the CDR3 is TGTGCCAGCAGCCGTACCCTTACGGAGCCGCAGGAGCAGTTCTTC. Translation: CASSRTLTEPQEQFF.

V is TRBV5-6 and J is TRBJ2-5; no clear D gene. Trimming stripped 0 bases from V and 4 bases from J, with 10 bases between. Germline V gene sequence: CDR1 SGHDT, CDR2 YYEEEE. CDR3 length: 14 residues. In nucleotides, the CDR3 is TGTGCCAGCAGCTTGGTGGTAGGCACAGAGACCCAGTACTTC. Protein sequence: CASSLVVGTETQYF.